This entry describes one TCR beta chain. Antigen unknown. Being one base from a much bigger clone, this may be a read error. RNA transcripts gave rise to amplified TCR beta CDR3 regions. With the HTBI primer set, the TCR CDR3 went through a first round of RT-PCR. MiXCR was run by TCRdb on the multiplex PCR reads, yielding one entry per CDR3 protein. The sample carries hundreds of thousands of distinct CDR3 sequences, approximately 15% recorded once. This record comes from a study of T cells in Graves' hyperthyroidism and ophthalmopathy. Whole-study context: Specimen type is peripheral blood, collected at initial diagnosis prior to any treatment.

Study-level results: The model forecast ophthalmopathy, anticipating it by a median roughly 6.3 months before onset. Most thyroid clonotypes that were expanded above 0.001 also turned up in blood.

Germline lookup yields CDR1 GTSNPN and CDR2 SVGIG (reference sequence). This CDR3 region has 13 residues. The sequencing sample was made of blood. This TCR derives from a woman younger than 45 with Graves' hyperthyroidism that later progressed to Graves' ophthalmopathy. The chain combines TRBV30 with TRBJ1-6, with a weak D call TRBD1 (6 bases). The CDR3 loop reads CAWSRGASSALHF. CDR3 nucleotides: TGTGCCTGGAGTAGGGGGGCTAGTTCAGCCCTCCACTTT.